This TCR beta chain stems from a study of blood T cell repertoires in COVID-19 (dated by TCRdb to 2019 to 2021). Broadly, across the study: The collaborator samples originated in the United States, Italy and Spain and spanned the acute and convalescent phases of COVID-19. The prospective study material was composed of cDNA or gDNA derived from T cells, B-cell-depleted T cells, or PBMCs. Deeply sampled blood TCRbeta repertoires from subjects exposed to, actively infected with, or recovered from COVID-19 were included in the dataset. The repertoires were released in a freely available public database intended as a resource for research on the immune response to SARS-CoV-2. The samples were drawn from the first 160 participants of the ongoing ImmuneRACE study and from some 1,300 subjects provided by 6 global collaborators. The sample metadata nearly always contained a de-identified subject ID, COVID-19 status, age in years and sex. Where available, HLA class I and class II types were taken from metadata supplied by the sample provider and were not determined by assay-based typing.

The germline V gene gives CDR1 as SNHLY and CDR2 as FYNNEI. The germline ends are 6 bases apart after V is trimmed by 6 bases and J by 3 bases. Its CDR3 holds 12 amino acids, cysteine through phenylalanine. The DNA shown is the 36-base CDR3, in frame from base 1. A remark on this clone: The target of this receptor is not known. The sample holds no much larger clone one base away, and base qualities are not on file.

In the prospective study, participants were roughly 18 to 100 years old, resided in about 25 geographic areas of the United States, and were enrolled through a virtual design. In the prospective study, cohorts were assigned on the basis of participant-reported clinical history obtained from a screening survey and a study questionnaire. For ImmuneRACE Cohort 3, a participant was defined as recovered based on two consecutive negative NP/OP PCR tests, clearance by a healthcare professional, or resolution of symptoms. Mobile phlebotomists in the prospective study collected whole blood, serum and a nasopharyngeal or oropharyngeal swab from every participant. Over an approximately 2-month period, participants in the prospective study had the option of providing additional blood draws and questionnaires. Before DNA extraction, blood samples from the prospective study were shipped at room temperature or frozen.

The immunoSEQ Assay, a bias-controlled multiplex PCR, was used to amplify TCRbeta CDR3 regions from genomic DNA. As for the original processing: Nucleated cell counts per sample were estimated from amplification of reference gene primers within the assay. To quantify the absolute abundance of each unique TCRbeta CDR3 rearrangement, sequence reads were collapsed and filtered. For each sample, productive Simpson clonality was calculated as the square root of Simpson's diversity index across productive rearrangements. Drawn from immuneACCESS, this table holds only the in-frame rearrangements with V and J called that TCRdb kept. Clones are partly lost; checked studies trace under half to an unresolved V gene and leave the rest unexplained. V, J and clone size are taken as reported in that table, and D and trimming were inferred from the DNA itself. A total of roughly 280,000 clones appear in this sample, approximately 92% of them only once. The top ten clones comprise 2.4% of the sample.

Study-wide conclusions, independent of this receptor: The amount of clinical and demographic metadata varied by source and participant and was provided uncurated.

This sequence originates from a young woman who had recovered from COVID-19. Here the chain combines TRBV2 and TRBJ1-3; the D gene cannot be resolved reliably. Sequenced sample: PBMCs or T cells enriched from blood (not recorded which). The DNA sequence is as follows: TGTGCCAGCAGGGAGGATGGAAACACCATATATTTT. Its protein is CASREDGNTIYF.